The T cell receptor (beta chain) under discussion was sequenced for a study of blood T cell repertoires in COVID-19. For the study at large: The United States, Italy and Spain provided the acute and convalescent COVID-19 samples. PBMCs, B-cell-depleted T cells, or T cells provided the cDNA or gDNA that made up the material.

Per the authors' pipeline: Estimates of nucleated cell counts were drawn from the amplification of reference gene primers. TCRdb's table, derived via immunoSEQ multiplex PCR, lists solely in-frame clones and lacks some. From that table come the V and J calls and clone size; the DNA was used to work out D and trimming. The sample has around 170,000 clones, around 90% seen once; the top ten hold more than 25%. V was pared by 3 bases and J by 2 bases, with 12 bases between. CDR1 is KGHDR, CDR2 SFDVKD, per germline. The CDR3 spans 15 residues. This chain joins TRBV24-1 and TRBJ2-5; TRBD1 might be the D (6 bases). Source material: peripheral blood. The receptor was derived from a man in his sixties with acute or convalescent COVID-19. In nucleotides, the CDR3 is TGTGCCACCAGTGATCGAACAGGGAGTCAAGAGACCCAGTACTTC. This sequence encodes CATSDRTGSQETQYF.